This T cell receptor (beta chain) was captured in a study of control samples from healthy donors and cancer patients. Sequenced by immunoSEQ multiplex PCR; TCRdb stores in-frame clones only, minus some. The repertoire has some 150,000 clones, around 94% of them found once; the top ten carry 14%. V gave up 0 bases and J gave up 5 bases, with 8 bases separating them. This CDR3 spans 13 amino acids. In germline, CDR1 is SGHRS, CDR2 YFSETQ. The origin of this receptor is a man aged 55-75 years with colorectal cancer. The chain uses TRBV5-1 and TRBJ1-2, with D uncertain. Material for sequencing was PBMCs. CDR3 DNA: TGCGCCAGCAGCTTGGGGGATAAATATGGCTACACCTTC. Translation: CASSLGDKYGYTF.